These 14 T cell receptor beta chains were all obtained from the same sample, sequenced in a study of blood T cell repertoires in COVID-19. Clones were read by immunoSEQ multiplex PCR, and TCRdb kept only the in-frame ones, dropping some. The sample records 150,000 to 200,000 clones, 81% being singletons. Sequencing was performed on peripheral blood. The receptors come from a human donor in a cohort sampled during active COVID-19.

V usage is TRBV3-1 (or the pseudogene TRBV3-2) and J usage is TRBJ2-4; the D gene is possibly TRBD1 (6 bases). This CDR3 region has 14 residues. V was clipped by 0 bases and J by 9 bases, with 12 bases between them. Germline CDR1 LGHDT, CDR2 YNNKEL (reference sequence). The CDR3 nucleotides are TGTGCCAGCAGCCAAGAATTCAGGGGAATCATTCAGTACTTC. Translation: CASSQEFRGIIQYF.

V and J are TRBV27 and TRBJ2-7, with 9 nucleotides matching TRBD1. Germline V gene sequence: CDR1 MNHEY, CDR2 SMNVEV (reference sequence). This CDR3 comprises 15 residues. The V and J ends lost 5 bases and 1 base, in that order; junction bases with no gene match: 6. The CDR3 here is CASSTPTGGSYEQYF. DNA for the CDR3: TGTGCCAGCAGTACCCCGACAGGGGGATCCTACGAGCAGTACTTC.

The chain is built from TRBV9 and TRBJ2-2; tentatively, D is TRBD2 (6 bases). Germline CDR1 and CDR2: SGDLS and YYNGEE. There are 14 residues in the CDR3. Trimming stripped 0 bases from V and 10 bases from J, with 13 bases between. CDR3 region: CASSVEFSGLELFF. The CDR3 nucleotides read TGTGCCAGCAGCGTAGAGTTTAGCGGCCTGGAGCTGTTTTTT.

The CDR3 is CAWRNQGSNTEAFF. The CDR3, as DNA: TGTGCCTGGAGAAACCAGGGGTCGAACACTGAAGCTTTCTTT. This chain connects TRBV30 to TRBJ1-1; D perhaps matches TRBD1 (6 bases). This CDR3 contains 14 residues. The V and J ends lost 3 bases and 1 base respectively, with 12 bases between them. Germline V gene lookup returns CDR1 GTSNPN and CDR2 SVGIG (reference sequence).

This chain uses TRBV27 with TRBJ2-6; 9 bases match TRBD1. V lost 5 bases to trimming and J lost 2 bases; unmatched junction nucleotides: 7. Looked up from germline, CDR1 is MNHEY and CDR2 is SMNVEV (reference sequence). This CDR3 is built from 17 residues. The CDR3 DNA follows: TGTGCCAGCAGTCCGACAGGGGGTTTTACTGGGGCCAACGTCCTGACTTTC. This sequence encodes CASSPTGGFTGANVLTF.

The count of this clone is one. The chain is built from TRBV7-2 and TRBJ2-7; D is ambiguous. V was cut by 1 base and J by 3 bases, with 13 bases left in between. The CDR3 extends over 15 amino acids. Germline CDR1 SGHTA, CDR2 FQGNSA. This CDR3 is CASSLVPNLYYEQYF. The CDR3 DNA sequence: TGTGCCAGCAGCTTAGTTCCTAACCTCTACTACGAGCAGTACTTC. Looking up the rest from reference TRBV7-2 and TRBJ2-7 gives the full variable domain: GAGVSQSPSNKVTEKGKDVELRCDPISGHTALYWYRQSLGQGLEFLIYFQGNSAPDKSGLPSDRFSAERTGGSVSTLTIQRTQQEDSAVYLCASSLVPNLYYEQYFGPGTRLTVT.

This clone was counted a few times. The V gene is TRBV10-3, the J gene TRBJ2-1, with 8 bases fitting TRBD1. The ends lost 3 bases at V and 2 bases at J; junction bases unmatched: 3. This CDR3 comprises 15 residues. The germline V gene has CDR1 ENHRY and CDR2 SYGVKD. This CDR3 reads CAISDDRGAYNEQFF. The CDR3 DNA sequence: TGTGCCATCAGTGACGACAGGGGTGCCTACAATGAGCAGTTCTTC.

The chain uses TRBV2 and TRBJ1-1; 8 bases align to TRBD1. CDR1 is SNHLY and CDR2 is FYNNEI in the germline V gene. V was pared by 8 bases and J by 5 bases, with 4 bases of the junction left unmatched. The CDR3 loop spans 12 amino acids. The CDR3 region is CASDRGRTEAFF. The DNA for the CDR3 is TGTGCCAGCGACAGGGGAAGAACTGAAGCTTTCTTT.

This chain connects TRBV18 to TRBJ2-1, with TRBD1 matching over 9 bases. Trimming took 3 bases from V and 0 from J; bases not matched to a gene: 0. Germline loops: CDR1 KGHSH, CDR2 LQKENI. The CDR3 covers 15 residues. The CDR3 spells CASSPTGGSYNEQFF. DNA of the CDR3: TGTGCCAGCTCACCGACAGGGGGCTCCTACAATGAGCAGTTCTTC.

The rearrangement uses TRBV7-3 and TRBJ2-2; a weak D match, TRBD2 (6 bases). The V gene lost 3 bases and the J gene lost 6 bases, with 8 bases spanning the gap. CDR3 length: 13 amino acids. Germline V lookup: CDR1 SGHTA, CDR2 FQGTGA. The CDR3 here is CASSFGGPGELFF. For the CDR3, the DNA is TGTGCCAGCAGCTTCGGGGGACCCGGGGAGCTGTTTTTT.

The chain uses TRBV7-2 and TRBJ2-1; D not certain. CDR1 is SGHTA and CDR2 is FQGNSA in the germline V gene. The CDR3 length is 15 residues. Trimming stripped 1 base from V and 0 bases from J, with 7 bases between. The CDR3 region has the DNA TGTGCCAGCAGCTTAGTATCTAGCTCCTACAATGAGCAGTTCTTC. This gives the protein CASSLVSSSYNEQFF.

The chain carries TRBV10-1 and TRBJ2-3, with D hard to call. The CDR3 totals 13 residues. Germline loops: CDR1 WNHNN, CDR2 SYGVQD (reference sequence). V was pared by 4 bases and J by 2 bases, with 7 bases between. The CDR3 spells CASSVRVTDTQYF. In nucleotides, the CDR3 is TGCGCCAGCAGTGTACGAGTCACAGATACGCAGTATTTT.

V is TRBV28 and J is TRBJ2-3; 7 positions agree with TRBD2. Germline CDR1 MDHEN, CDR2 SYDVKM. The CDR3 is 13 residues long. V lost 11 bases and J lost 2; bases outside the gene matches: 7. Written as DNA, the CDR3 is TGTGCCCGGGTGGGGGGGGACACAGATACGCAGTATTTT. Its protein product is CARVGGDTDTQYF.

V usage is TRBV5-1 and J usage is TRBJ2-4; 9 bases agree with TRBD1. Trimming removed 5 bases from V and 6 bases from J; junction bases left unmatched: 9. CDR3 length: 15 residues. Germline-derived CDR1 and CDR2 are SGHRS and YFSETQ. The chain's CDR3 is CASSLTLDRGNIQYF. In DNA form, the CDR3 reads TGCGCCAGCAGTTTGACCTTGGACAGGGGAAACATTCAGTACTTC.